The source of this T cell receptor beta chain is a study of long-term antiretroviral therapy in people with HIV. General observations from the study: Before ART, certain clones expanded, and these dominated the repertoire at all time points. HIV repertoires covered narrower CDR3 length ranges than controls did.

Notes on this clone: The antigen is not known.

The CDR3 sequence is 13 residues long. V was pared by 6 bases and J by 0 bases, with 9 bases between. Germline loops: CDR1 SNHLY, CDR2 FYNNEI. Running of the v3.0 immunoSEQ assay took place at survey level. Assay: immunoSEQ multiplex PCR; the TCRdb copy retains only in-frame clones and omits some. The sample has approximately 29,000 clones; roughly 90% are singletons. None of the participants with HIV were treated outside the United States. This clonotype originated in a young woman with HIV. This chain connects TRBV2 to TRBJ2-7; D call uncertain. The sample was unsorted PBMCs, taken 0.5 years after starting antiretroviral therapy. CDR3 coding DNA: TGTGCCAGCAGCCTCAGCCCCTCCTACGAGCAGTACTTC. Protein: CASSLSPSYEQYF.